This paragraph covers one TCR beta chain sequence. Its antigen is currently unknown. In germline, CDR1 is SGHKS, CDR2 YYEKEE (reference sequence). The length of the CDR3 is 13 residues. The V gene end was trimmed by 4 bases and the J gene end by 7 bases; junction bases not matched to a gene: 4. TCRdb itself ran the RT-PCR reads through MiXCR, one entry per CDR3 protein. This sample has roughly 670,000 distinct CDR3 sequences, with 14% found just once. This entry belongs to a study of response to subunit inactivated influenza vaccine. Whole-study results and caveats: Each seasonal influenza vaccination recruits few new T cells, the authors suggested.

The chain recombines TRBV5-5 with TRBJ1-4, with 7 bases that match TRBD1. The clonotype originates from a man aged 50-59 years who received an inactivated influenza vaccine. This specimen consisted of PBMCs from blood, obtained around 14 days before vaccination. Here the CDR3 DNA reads TGTGCCAGCAGCGTCACAGGGGTTGAAAAACTGTTTTTT. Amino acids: CASSVTGVEKLFF.